This TCR beta chain was sequenced during a study of blood T cell repertoires in COVID-19. The germline gives CDR1 MNHNY, CDR2 SVGAGI (reference sequence). V was clipped by 10 bases and J by 6 bases; unmatched bases: 8. The CDR3 is 13 amino acids. Clones were sequenced by immunoSEQ multiplex PCR, and TCRdb holds only the in-frame ones, with some missing. The sample holds approximately 220,000 clones, around four fifths seen once. The sample was PBMCs or T cells enriched from blood (not recorded which). The sequence was obtained from a woman in her 40s who had been exposed to COVID-19. This chain connects TRBV6-6 to TRBJ2-4; 8 nucleotides match TRBD2. CDR3 nucleotides: TGTGCCACCTCGGGAGGGCTCGGAAACATTCAGTACTTC. Its protein product is CATSGGLGNIQYF.